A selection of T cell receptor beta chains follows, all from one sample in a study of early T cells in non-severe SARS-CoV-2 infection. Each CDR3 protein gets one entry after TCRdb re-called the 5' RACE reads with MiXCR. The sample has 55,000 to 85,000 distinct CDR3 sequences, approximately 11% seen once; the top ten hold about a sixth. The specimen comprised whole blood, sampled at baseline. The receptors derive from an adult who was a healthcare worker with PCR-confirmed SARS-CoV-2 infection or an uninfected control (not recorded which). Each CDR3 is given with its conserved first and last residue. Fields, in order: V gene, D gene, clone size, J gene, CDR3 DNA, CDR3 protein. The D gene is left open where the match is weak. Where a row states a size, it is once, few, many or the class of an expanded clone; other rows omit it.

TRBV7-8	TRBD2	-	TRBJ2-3	TGTGCCAGCAGCCCTTCCGAGCGGGGGCGCACAGATACGCAGTATTTT	CASSPSERGRTDTQYF
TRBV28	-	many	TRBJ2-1	TGTGCCAGCAGTTACGTTGGTGAGCAGTTCTTC	CASSYVGEQFF
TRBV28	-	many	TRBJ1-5	TGTGCCAGCAGTATAGAAGGCAATCAGCCCCAGCATTTT	CASSIEGNQPQHF
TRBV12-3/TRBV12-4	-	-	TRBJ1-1	TGTGCCAGCACCCAATTTCGTGAAGCTTTCTTT	CASTQFREAFF
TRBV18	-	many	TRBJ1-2	TGTGCCAGCTCACACGACAGGATCTATGGCTACACCTTC	CASSHDRIYGYTF
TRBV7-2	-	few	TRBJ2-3	TGTGCCAGCAGCTTCTGGGGTGATACGCAGTATTTT	CASSFWGDTQYF
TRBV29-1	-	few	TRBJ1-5	TGCAGCGTTGAAAGTGGCCAAGGGCAGCCCCAGCATTTT	CSVESGQGQPQHF
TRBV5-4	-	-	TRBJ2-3	TGTGCCAGCAGCTTCGCGGAAGATACGCAGTATTTT	CASSFAEDTQYF
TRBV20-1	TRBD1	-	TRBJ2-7	TGCAGTGCTACGCGGACAGGGGGCTCCAAGTTGTCCTACGAGCAGTACTTC	CSATRTGGSKLSYEQYF
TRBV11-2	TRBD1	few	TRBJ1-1	TGTGCCAGCAGCTTATTGGCAGGGGGCATGAACACTGAAGCTTTCTTT	CASSLLAGGMNTEAFF
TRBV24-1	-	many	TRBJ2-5	TGTGCCACCAGTGCCTCGGGGGATTACCAAGAGACCCAGTACTTC	CATSASGDYQETQYF
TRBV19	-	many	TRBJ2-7	TGTGCCAGTTCCTCTGCGGAGCGCGCGAGGGAGGAGCAGTACTTC	CASSSAERAREEQYF
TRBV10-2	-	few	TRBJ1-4	TGCGCCAGCAGTGACCGGACGAATGAAAAACTGTTTTTT	CASSDRTNEKLFF
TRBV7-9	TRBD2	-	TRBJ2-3	TGTGCCAGCAGCAAAACTAGCGGGAGTTGGGCCAGCACAGATACGCAGTATTTT	CASSKTSGSWASTDTQYF
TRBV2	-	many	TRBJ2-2	TGTGCCAGCATCGTTTGGAACACCGGGGAGCTGTGTTTT	CASIVWNTGELCF
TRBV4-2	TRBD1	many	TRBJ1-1	TGTGCCAGCAGCCAAGGAGTCAGGGGGCACCCTGAAGCTTTCTTT	CASSQGVRGHPEAFF
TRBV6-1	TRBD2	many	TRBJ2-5	TGTGCCAGCAGTGAATATCGAGCGGGAGGGGCCCAGTACTTC	CASSEYRAGGAQYF
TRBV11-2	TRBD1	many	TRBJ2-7	TGTGCCAGCAGCTCCTCCGGGACAGGGAAGGAGCAGTACTTC	CASSSSGTGKEQYF
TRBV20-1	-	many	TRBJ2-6	TGCAGTGCTAGTCCGGACTCTGGGGCCAACGTCCTGACTTTC	CSASPDSGANVLTF
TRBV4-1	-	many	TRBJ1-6	TGCGCCAGCAGCCAAGATAGAGCGAGCTCCTATAATTCACCCCTCCACTTT	CASSQDRASSYNSPLHF
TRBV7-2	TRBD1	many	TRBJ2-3	TGTGCCAGCAGCCGACAGGGGGCCACAGATACGCAGTATTTT	CASSRQGATDTQYF
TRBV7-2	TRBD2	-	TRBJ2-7	TGTGCCAGCAGCCCGGGACTAGAGCACTACGAGCAGTACTTC	CASSPGLEHYEQYF
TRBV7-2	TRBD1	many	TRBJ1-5	TGTGCCAGCAGCTTACCTCCGGACAGGGGGCCGAGTCAGCCCCAGCATTTT	CASSLPPDRGPSQPQHF
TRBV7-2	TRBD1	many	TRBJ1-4	TGTGCCAGCAGCCGCGGAGTGGGACAGGGTGGAAAACTGTTTTTT	CASSRGVGQGGKLFF
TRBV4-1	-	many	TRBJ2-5	TGCGCCAGCAGCCCCTCCAGCGGACGGGGGGAGACCCAGTACTTC	CASSPSSGRGETQYF
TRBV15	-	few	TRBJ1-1	TGTGCCACCAGCAGAGCTGGGTCTGAAGCTTTCTTT	CATSRAGSEAFF
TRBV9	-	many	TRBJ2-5	TGTGCCAGCCGGGGGCAAGACCAAGAGACCCAGTACTTC	CASRGQDQETQYF
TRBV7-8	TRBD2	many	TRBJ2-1	TGTGCCAGCAGCTCAGGACGGACTAGCGGTGTCGATGAGCAGTTCTTC	CASSSGRTSGVDEQFF
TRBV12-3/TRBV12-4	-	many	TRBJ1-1	TGTGCCAGCAGTCTCCGGTCGGGGGGACCGAACACTGAAGCTTTCTTT	CASSLRSGGPNTEAFF
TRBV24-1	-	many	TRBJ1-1	TGTGCCACCAGTGATTTGGACAACACTGAAGCTTTCTTT	CATSDLDNTEAFF
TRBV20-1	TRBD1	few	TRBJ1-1	TGCAGTGCTCCAGACAGGGGCGGGGAAGCTTTCTTT	CSAPDRGGEAFF
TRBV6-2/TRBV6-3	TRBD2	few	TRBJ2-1	TGTGCCAGCAGTTGGGCGGGAGGCCACAATGAGCAGTTCTTC	CASSWAGGHNEQFF
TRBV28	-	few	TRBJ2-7	TGTGTCAGCATAGGAAACTACGAGCAGTACTTC	CVSIGNYEQYF
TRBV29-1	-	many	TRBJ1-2	TGCAGCTCCGGCGGGCAGGGCGGTCACTATGGCTACACCTTC	CSSGGQGGHYGYTF
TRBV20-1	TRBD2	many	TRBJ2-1	TGCAGTGCTAATGGCGGGAGGCCCACTCAGTACAATGAGCAGTTCTTC	CSANGGRPTQYNEQFF
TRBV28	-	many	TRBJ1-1	TGTGCCAGCAGTTCGACCGGGAGGGGGACTGAAGCTTTCTTT	CASSSTGRGTEAFF
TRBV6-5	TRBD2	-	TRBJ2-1	TGTGCCAGCAGTCCCGAGGCTAGCGGGAGTCTCTATGAGCAGTTCTTC	CASSPEASGSLYEQFF